This is a list of T cell receptor beta chains from one sample in a study of blood T cell repertoires in COVID-19. Produced via immunoSEQ multiplex PCR; TCRdb's table is partial and in-frame only. The data hold about 330,000 clones, with approximately 84% observed a single time. The specimen was PBMCs or T cells enriched from blood (not recorded which). These receptors were collected from a woman aged 18-30 years who had recovered from COVID-19. The conserved cysteine and the conserved F or W are not part of the CDR3 here. The order of the fields is clone size, V gene, J gene, CDR3 protein. The size of a clone is reported for some rows only, either as once, few or many, or as a class for expanded clones.

size: NA; V: TRBV29-1; J: TRBJ1-2; CDR3: SALGQGAHGYT
size: few; V: TRBV6-5; J: TRBJ1-4; CDR3: ASSYEQGRVKLF
size: NA; V: TRBV5-4; J: TRBJ1-2; CDR3: ASSLPVSAEGYT
size: NA; V: TRBV9; J: TRBJ1-4; CDR3: ASSEGWEATNEKLF
size: NA; V: TRBV18; J: TRBJ1-1; CDR3: ASSPSAVLTEAF
size: NA; V: TRBV19; J: TRBJ2-7; CDR3: ASSIHRGPYEQY
size: NA; V: TRBV3-1/TRBV3-2; J: TRBJ2-1; CDR3: ASSQVDRGTEQF
size: NA; V: TRBV9; J: TRBJ2-5; CDR3: ASSVASSSETQY
size: NA; V: TRBV16; J: TRBJ1-2; CDR3: ASSQSGRTGNYGYT
size: few; V: TRBV5-1; J: TRBJ2-1; CDR3: ASSLNGLRDEQF
size: NA; V: TRBV4-1; J: TRBJ2-5; CDR3: ASSQEVGLAGGETQY
size: NA; V: TRBV6-5; J: TRBJ1-5; CDR3: ASRAFPNQPQH
size: NA; V: TRBV7-9; J: TRBJ2-3; CDR3: ASSLPYWGPEADTQY
size: NA; V: TRBV6-5; J: TRBJ2-7; CDR3: ASSYGSGREVYEQY
size: NA; V: TRBV19; J: TRBJ1-2; CDR3: ASSIDGSLGYT
size: NA; V: TRBV19; J: TRBJ1-2; CDR3: ASSFKSNYGYT
size: NA; V: TRBV6-5; J: TRBJ2-1; CDR3: ATFAGSYNEQF
size: NA; V: TRBV6-5; J: TRBJ2-1; CDR3: ASSRQGGEQF
size: NA; V: TRBV7-8; J: TRBJ2-1; CDR3: ASSTRDLAPYNEQF
size: NA; V: TRBV4-2; J: TRBJ2-7; CDR3: ASSQDLATHYEQY
size: NA; V: TRBV7-9; J: TRBJ2-6; CDR3: ASSKRAGVGANVLT
size: NA; V: TRBV28; J: TRBJ1-5; CDR3: ASRLPHNSNQPQH
size: few; V: TRBV19; J: TRBJ1-2; CDR3: ASSNPRQGLFYGYT
size: once; V: TRBV3-1/TRBV3-2; J: TRBJ2-5; CDR3: ASSPGIQETQY
size: NA; V: TRBV5-1; J: TRBJ1-1; CDR3: ASSLVSTGNTEAF
size: NA; V: TRBV2; J: TRBJ1-1; CDR3: ASSSVYLNTEAF
size: NA; V: TRBV28; J: TRBJ2-1; CDR3: ASSFLTGGGSNNEQF
size: NA; V: TRBV4-1; J: TRBJ2-7; CDR3: ASSQDPLGSEQY
size: few; V: TRBV10-3; J: TRBJ1-1; CDR3: AISGDSEAF
size: NA; V: TRBV21-1; J: TRBJ2-1; CDR3: ANPPGGEKSPSYNEQF
size: few; V: TRBV28; J: TRBJ2-7; CDR3: ASTMDRGGSYEQY
size: few; V: TRBV18; J: TRBJ1-2; CDR3: ASSPGGSANYGYT
size: NA; V: TRBV19; J: TRBJ1-1; CDR3: ASSIGQGLMNTEAF
size: NA; V: TRBV9; J: TRBJ2-7; CDR3: ASSVGREHYEQY
size: NA; V: TRBV4-1; J: TRBJ2-1; CDR3: ASSSTWYSGIYNEQF
size: NA; V: TRBV30; J: TRBJ1-1; CDR3: AWRIPLLPKNTEAF
size: few; V: TRBV9; J: TRBJ2-7; CDR3: ASSVSGGTYEQY